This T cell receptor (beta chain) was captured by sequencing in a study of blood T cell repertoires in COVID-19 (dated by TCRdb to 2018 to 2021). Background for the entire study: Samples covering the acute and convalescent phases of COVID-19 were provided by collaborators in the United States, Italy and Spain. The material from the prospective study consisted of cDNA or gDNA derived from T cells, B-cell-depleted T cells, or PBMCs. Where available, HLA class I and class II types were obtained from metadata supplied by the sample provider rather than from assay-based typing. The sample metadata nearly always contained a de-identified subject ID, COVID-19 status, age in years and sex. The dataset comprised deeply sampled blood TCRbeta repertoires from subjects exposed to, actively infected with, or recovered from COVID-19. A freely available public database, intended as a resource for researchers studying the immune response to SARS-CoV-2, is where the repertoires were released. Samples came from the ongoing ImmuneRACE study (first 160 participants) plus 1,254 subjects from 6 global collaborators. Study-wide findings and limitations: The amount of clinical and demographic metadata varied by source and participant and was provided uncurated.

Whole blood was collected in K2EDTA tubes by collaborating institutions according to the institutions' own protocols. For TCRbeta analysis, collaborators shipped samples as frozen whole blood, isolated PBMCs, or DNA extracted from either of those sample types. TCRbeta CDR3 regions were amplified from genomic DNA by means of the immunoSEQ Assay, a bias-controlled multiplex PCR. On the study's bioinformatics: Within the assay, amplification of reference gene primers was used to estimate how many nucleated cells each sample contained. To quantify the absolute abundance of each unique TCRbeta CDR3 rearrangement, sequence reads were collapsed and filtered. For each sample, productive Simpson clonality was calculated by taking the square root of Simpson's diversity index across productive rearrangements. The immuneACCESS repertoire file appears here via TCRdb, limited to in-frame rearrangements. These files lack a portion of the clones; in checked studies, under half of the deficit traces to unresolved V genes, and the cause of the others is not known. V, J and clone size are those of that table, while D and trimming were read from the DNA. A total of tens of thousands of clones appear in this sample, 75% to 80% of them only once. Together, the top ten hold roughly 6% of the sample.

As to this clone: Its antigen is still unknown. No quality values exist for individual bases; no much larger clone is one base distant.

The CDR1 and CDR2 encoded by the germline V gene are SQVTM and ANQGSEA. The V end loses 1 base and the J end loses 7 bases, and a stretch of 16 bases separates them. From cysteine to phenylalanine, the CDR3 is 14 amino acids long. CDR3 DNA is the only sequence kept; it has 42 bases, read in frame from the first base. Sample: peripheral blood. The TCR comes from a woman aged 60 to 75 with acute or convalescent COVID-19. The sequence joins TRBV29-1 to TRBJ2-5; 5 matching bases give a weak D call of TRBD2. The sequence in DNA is TGCAGCGTTGAAGTCAGCGGCCAGTGGGGGACCCAGTACTTC. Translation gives CSVEVSGQWGTQYF.